These 3 T cell receptor beta chains were sequenced from one sample in a study of shared clonotypes between healthy human individuals. Clones were read by immunoSEQ multiplex PCR, and TCRdb kept only the in-frame ones, dropping some. The sample records 600,000 to 750,000 clones, roughly 78% being singletons. The sequencing sample was made of memory CD4+ T cells sorted from blood. Documented subset: CD45RA-negative fraction. Every receptor here comes from a woman aged 25-40 years in good health.

The chain uses TRBV2 and TRBJ1-4; D unclear. V gave up 6 bases and J gave up 4 bases, with 12 bases separating them. This CDR3 is built from 14 residues. Germline-derived CDR1 and CDR2 are SNHLY and FYNNEI. CDR3 protein: CASSTRLHNEKLFF. Here the CDR3 DNA reads TGTGCCAGCAGCACCCGACTGCATAATGAAAAACTGTTTTTT.

The chain carries TRBV29-1 and TRBJ2-1; D uncertain. The CDR3 has 14 amino acids. Germline V gives CDR1 SQVTM, CDR2 ANQGSEA. The ends were cut back, 7 bases at V and 6 bases at J, with 19 bases in the middle. The CDR3 spells CSAERPPQPNEQFF. The CDR3 DNA reads TGCAGCGCCGAGAGACCCCCCCAACCCAATGAGCAGTTCTTC.

This clone was seen just once. The CDR3 region is CASSYGVETSETQYF. The CDR3 region has the DNA TGTGCCAGCAGTTATGGTGTGGAGACCTCTGAGACCCAGTACTTC. The rearrangement joins TRBV28 to TRBJ2-5; D unclear. The V end was cut by 4 bases, the J end by 5 bases, with 17 bases between. Per the germline V gene, CDR1 is MDHEN and CDR2 is SYDVKM. The CDR3 totals 15 residues.